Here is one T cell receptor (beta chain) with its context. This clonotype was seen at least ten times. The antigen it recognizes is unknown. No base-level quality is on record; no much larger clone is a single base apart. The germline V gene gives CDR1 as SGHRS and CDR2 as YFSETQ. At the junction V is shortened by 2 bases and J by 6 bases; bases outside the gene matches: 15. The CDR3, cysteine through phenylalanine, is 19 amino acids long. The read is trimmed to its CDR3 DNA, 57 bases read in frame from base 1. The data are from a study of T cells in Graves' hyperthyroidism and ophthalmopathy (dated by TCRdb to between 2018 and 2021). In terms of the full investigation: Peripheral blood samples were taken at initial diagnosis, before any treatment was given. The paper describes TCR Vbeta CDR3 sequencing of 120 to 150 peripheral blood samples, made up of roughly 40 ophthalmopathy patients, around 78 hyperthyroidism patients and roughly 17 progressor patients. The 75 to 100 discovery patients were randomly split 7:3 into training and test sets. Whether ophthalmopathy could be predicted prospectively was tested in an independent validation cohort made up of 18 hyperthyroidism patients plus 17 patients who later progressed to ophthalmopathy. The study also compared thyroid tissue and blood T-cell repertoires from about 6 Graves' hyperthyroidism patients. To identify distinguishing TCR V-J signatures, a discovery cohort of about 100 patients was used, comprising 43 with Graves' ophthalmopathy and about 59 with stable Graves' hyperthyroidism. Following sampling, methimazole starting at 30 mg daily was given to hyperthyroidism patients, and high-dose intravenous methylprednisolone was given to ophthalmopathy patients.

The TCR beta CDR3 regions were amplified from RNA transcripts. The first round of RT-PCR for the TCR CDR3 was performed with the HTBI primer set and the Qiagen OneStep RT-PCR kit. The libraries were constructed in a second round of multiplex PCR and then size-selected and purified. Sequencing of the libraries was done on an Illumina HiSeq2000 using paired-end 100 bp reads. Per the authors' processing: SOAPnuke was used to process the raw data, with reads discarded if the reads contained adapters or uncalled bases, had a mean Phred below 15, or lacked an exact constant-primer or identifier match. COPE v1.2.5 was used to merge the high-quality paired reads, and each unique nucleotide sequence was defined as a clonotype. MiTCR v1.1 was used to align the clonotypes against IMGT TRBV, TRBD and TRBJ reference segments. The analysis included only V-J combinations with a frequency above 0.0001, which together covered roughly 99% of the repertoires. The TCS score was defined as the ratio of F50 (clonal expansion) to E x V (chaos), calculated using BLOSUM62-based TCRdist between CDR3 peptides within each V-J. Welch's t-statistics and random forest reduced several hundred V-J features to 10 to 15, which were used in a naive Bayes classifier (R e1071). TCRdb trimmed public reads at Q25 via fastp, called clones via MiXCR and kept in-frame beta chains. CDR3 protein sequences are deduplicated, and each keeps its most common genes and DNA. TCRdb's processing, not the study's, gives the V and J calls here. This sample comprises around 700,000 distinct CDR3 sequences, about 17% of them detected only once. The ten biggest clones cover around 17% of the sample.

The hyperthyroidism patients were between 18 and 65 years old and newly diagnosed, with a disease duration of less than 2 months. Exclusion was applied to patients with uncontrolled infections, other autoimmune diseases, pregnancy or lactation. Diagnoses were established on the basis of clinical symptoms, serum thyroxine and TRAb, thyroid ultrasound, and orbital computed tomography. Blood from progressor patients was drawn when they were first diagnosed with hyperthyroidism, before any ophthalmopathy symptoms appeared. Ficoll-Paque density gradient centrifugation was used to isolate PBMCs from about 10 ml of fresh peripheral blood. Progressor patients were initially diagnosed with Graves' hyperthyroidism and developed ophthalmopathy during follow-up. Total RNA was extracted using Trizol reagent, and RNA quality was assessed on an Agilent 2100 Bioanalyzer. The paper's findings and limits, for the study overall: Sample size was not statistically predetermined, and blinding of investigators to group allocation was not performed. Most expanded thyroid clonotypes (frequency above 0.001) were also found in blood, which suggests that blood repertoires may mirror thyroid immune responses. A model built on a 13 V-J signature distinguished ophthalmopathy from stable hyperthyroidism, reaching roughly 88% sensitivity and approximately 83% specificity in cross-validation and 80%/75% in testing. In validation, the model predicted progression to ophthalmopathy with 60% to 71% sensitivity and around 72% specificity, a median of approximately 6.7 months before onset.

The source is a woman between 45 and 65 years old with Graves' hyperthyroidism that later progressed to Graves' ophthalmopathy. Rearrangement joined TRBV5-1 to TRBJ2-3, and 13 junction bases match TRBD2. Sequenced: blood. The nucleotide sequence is TGCGCCAGCAGCTTTTCCCCTGGACTAGCGGGGGTGGGCGACGATACGCAGTATTTT. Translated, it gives CASSFSPGLAGVGDDTQYF.